By sample fraction, the clone carrying this T cell receptor beta chain is medium-sized (0.01 to 0.1%). Its antigen is currently unknown. CDR3 length: 14 residues. The germline V and J ends were trimmed by 2 bases and 6 bases, with 12 bases remaining between them. Germline CDR1 and CDR2: MNHEY and SVGEGT. The sample is drawn from a study of metastatic and nonmetastatic thyroid tumors. Study results and limitations: The study reportedly found significantly higher TCR beta diversity in malignant thyroid tumors than benign nodules, in blood and tumor.

TCRdb ran MiXCR on the PCR reads. The repertoire consists of 7,500 to 9,500 clones, with less than 40% occurring once and the leading ten covering about a fifth. Nobody among the patients had been given any treatment before thyroid surgery. The V and J genes are TRBV6-2 or TRBV6-3 and TRBJ2-3; perhaps TRBD1 as D (6 bases). The origin of this receptor is a female donor with papillary thyroid cancer or a benign thyroid nodule (not recorded which). Some clones in this sample may be carry-over from other donors' samples. Sequencing was carried out using tumor tissue. In nucleotides, the CDR3 is TGTGCCAGCAGTTACATGGGGGCGGTCGATACGCAGTATTTT. Translating it yields CASSYMGAVDTQYF.